Presented here are 31 T cell receptor beta chains from one specimen sequenced in a study of T cell clonality in common variable immunodeficiency (dated by TCRdb to the mid-2010s). Library prep was done by the immunoSEQ multiplex PCR assay. TCRdb re-hosts the immuneACCESS table, in-frame sequences only. Its copies lack some clones; in the studies checked, an unresolved V gene accounts for under half of them, and the cause for the rest is not known. This sample contains under 50,000 clones, none of which is a singleton. About 0.7% of the sample comes from the top ten. What was sequenced was peripheral blood mononuclear cells. Receptors originate from a person aged 18-70 years in good health.

This clone counts as medium-sized (0.01 to 0.1%). Read coverage stops 3 residues before the CDR3 terminus; the germline J gene supplies the remainder. V usage is TRBV20-1 and J usage is TRBJ2-5; 11 bases line up with TRBD1. Germline values: CDR1 DFQATT, CDR2 SNEGSKA (reference sequence). Trimming removed 0 bases from V and 4 bases from J; junction bases left unmatched: 7. There are 16 residues in the CDR3. The CDR3 is CSARDLGTGGRETQYF. CDR3 DNA (partial): TGCAGTGCTAGAGATCTGGGGACAGGGGGAAGAGAGACC.

This clone showed up many times. The sequenced fragment ends 3 residues before the CDR3 boundary, so the rest is inferred from the germline J gene. The rearrangement links TRBV11-3 to TRBJ1-1; tentatively, D is TRBD1 (5 bases). CDR1 is SGHNT and CDR2 is YENEEA in the germline V gene. The V and J ends lost 6 bases and 4 bases respectively, with 18 bases between them. This CDR3 is 15 amino acids long. This CDR3 reads CASSPIVGGFTEAFF. CDR3 bases read: TGTGCCAGCAGTCCTATCGTCGGGGGATTCACTGAA.

This clone occurred many times. From the germline J gene comes the end of the CDR3, since the read stops 3 residues before it. The chain has TRBV2 and TRBJ1-1; 10 bases map to TRBD1. After removal of 7 bases from V and 1 base from J, the junction contained 6 bases not matched to a gene. Germline CDR1 is SNHLY and CDR2 is FYNNEI. This CDR3 comprises 15 residues. CDR3 amino acids: CASTEDRGANTEAFF. Partial CDR3 DNA: TGTGCCAGCACCGAGGACAGGGGGGCGAACACTGAA.

This clone was observed many times. From the germline J gene comes the end of the CDR3, since the read stops 3 residues before it. The chain recombines TRBV4-1 with TRBJ1-4, with D hard to call. The CDR3 extends over 13 amino acids. The germline CDR1 and CDR2 sequences are MGHRA and YSYEKL. V lost 1 base and J lost 10, with 10 bases in between. CDR3 sequence: CASSQVGLGKLFF. The sequenced part of the CDR3 DNA is TGCGCCAGCAGCCAAGTTGGGCTGGGAAAA.

This clone was detected many times. The sequence runs out 3 residues before the end of the CDR3; the remainder is reconstructed from the germline J gene. The chain uses TRBV10-2 and TRBJ2-3; 7 bases are shared with TRBD2. CDR1 and CDR2 (germline): WSHSY, SAAADI. This CDR3 has 15 amino acids. J gave up 2 bases and V 0 bases, and 2 bases lay outside the gene matches. CDR3 amino acids: CASSESTSPTDTQYF. CDR3 DNA, as far as it was read: TGCGCCAGCAGTGAGTCGACTAGCCCCACAGATACG.

Sample share makes this clone medium-sized. With the read ending 3 residues before the CDR3 end, the germline J gene is used to fill in that end. This chain joins TRBV5-6 and TRBJ2-4; D may be TRBD1 (5 bases). The germline V and J ends were trimmed by 2 bases and 8 bases, with 17 bases remaining between them. The germline V gene has CDR1 SGHDT and CDR2 YYEEEE. The CDR3 consists of 15 residues. The CDR3 loop is CASSFGGFRVDIQYF. The sequenced part of the CDR3 DNA is TGTGCCAGCAGCTTCGGTGGTTTCAGGGTTGACATT.

In its sample, this clone was seen a few times. A far larger clone is one nucleotide away, so this likely arose from a read error. The CDR3 extends 3 residues past the end of the read, so its final part is completed from the germline J gene. The chain has TRBV6-2 or TRBV6-3 and TRBJ2-1; D remains unclear. V was cut by 7 bases and J by 4 bases, with 14 bases left in between. This CDR3 is 14 amino acids long. In germline, CDR1 is MNHEY, CDR2 SVGEGT. The sequenced CDR3 bases are TGTGCCAGCATAGGGCAGACCCTATACAATGAG. Translating it yields CASIGQTLYNE. The whole CDR3 protein is CASIGQTLYNEQFF.

This clone was counted ten times or more. The read ends 3 residues early relative to the CDR3; the germline J gene fills the gap. The chain uses TRBV11-2 and TRBJ1-1; a possible D gene is TRBD1 (6 bases). The CDR3 has 13 residues. V was shortened by 5 bases and J by 1 base, with 8 bases between the two germline ends. Germline CDR1 reads SGHAT; CDR2 reads FQNNGV. This CDR3 is CASSAQGNTEAFF. The CDR3 bases that were read are TGTGCCAGCAGCGCACAGGGGAACACTGAA.

There are many counts of this clone. The CDR3 end is not reached by the read, which stops 3 residues before it; the germline J gene fills it in. This sequence joins TRBV6-2 or TRBV6-3 and TRBJ1-5; 7 nucleotides line up with TRBD1. Per germline, CDR1 MNHEY and CDR2 SVGEGT. The CDR3 spans 14 residues. The ends lost 2 bases at V and 6 bases at J; junction bases unmatched: 4. Here the CDR3 reads CASSYEGATQPQHF. The sequenced CDR3 bases are TGTGCCAGCAGTTACGAGGGGGCTACTCAGCCC.

This clone was recorded many times. The sequenced CDR3 bases are TGTGCCAGCAGCTTTGGGCAGGGCTCCTACGAG. Translating it yields CASSFGQGSYE. The complete CDR3 protein is CASSFGQGSYEQYF. This sequence joins TRBV7-2 and TRBJ2-7, with D maybe TRBD1 (5 bases). The CDR3 extends 3 residues past the end of the read, so its final part is completed from the germline J gene. The CDR3 is 14 amino acids. Germline V CDR1 and CDR2: SGHTA, FQGNSA. Between the trimmed V and J ends, which lost 3 bases and 0 bases, there was a span of 9 bases.

This clone was seen at least ten times. The CDR3 bases that were read are TGTGCCAGCAGCTTGGCCGGGGGTCAAGAGACC. As protein: CASSLAGGQET. The CDR3 in full is CASSLAGGQETQYF. This rearrangement joins TRBV5-5 to TRBJ2-5; D is possibly TRBD2 (6 bases). The CDR3 end lies 3 residues beyond the end of the read and is filled in from the germline J gene. The CDR3 sequence is 14 residues long. Germline V gene lookup returns CDR1 SGHKS and CDR2 YYEKEE (reference sequence). The germline V and J ends were trimmed by 0 bases and 2 bases, with 8 bases remaining between them.

This clone was found many times. The read falls 3 residues short of the CDR3 end, and the missing part is taken from the germline J gene. The rearrangement uses TRBV9 and TRBJ2-2; 12 nucleotides line up with TRBD2. V lost 4 bases and J lost 4; bases outside the gene matches: 14. Germline V gives CDR1 SGDLS, CDR2 YYNGEE. The CDR3 contains 19 residues. The part of the CDR3 DNA that was read is TGTGCCAGCAGCCTTAGGGCTAGCGGGGGGGTGTTGGGCACCGGGGAG. Its translation is CASSLRASGGVLGTGE. The full CDR3 reads CASSLRASGGVLGTGELFF. Using reference TRBV9 and TRBJ2-2 for the parts outside the CDR3, the full variable domain is DSGVTQTPKHLITATGQRVTLRCSPRSGDLSVYWYQQSLDQGLQFLIQYYNGEERAKGNILERFSAQQFPDLHSELNLSSLELGDSALYFCASSLRASGGVLGTGELFFGEGSRLTVL.

CDR3 region: CASRGSGQGKGEAFF. The part of the CDR3 DNA that was read is TGTGCCAGCAGGGGCTCTGGACAGGGGAAGGGGGAA. The V gene is TRBV6-2 or TRBV6-3, the J gene TRBJ1-1; TRBD1 aligns across 9 bases. The read gets to within 3 residues of the CDR3 end, and the germline J gene fills in the rest. The germline V gene has CDR1 MNHEY and CDR2 SVGEGT. The CDR3 totals 15 residues.

This clone has at least ten counts. The CDR3 end is not reached by the read, which stops 3 residues before it; the germline J gene fills it in. The chain couples TRBV11-3 to TRBJ2-7, with D hard to call. Germline assignment: CDR1 SGHNT and CDR2 YENEEA. Deletions cut 7 bases from V and 1 base from J, with 17 bases between. The CDR3 covers 15 residues. Here the CDR3 reads CASTLVPDRSYEQYF. Partial CDR3 DNA: TGTGCCAGCACCCTAGTCCCTGACCGTTCCTACGAG.

This clone came up many times. The CDR3 extends 3 residues past the end of the read, so its final part is completed from the germline J gene. V gene TRBV4-1 combines with J gene TRBJ1-5, with TRBD1 as a possible D gene (6 bases). V gave up 3 bases and J gave up 4 bases, with 13 bases separating them. This CDR3 region has 15 residues. Germline CDR1 is MGHRA and CDR2 is YSYEKL. CDR3 loop: CASSQRTANNQPQHF. The covered CDR3 bases are TGCGCCAGCAGCCAGAGGACAGCTAATAATCAGCCC.

This clone was recorded at least ten times. The CDR3 goes on 3 residues after the read ends, and that part is filled in from the germline J gene. V is TRBV28 and J is TRBJ2-7, with 7 bases lining up with TRBD1. Germline CDR1 MDHEN, CDR2 SYDVKM. Trimming took 6 bases from V and 0 from J; bases not matched to a gene: 5. This CDR3 is built from 14 residues. CDR3 DNA (partial): TGTGCCAGCAGGCCCGACAGGGTCTCCTACGAG. Its protein is CASRPDRVSYE. The whole CDR3 is CASRPDRVSYEQYF.

This clone was seen at least ten times. With the read ending 3 residues before the CDR3 end, the germline J gene is used to fill in that end. The rearrangement links TRBV10-3 to TRBJ2-5; D perhaps matches TRBD2 (7 bases). This CDR3 is 15 amino acids long. Germline lookup yields CDR1 ENHRY and CDR2 SYGVKD. V lost 2 bases and J lost 4, with 14 bases in between. The sequenced CDR3 bases are TGTGCCATCAGTGAGGGGGGGGCAAATGGAGAGACC. Its translation: CAISEGGANGET. The whole CDR3 protein reads CAISEGGANGETQYF.

This clone was recorded many times. The CDR3 end lies 3 residues beyond the end of the read and is filled in from the germline J gene. This chain uses TRBV20-1 with TRBJ2-5; 8 bases are a match to TRBD2. J lost 2 bases, V lost 2 bases, and 7 bases had no gene match. This CDR3 is built from 15 residues. From germline, CDR1 is DFQATT and CDR2 SNEGSKA (reference sequence). The DNA read from the CDR3 is TGCAGTGCTAGACCAGCCGGGACTAGACAAGAGACC. Translated, it gives CSARPAGTRQET. The CDR3 in full is CSARPAGTRQETQYF.

This clone was counted at least ten times. The read falls 3 residues short of the CDR3 end, and the missing part is taken from the germline J gene. This chain joins TRBV20-1 and TRBJ2-5; 12 bases fit TRBD2. Trimming removed 6 bases from V and 4 bases from J; junction bases left unmatched: 6. The germline V gene has CDR1 DFQATT and CDR2 SNEGSKA (reference sequence). The CDR3 extends over 14 amino acids. This chain's CDR3 is CSARLAGVSETQYF. CDR3 DNA, as far as it was read: TGCAGTGCAAGACTAGCGGGAGTTTCAGAGACC.

This clone has ten or more counts. The read ends 3 residues before the CDR3 terminus; that terminus is restored from the germline J gene. The chain recombines TRBV3-1 (or the pseudogene TRBV3-2) with TRBJ2-2, with 9 bases lining up with TRBD2. J gave up 0 bases and V 1 base, and 6 bases lay outside the gene matches. CDR1 and CDR2 (germline): LGHDT, YNNKEL (reference sequence). The CDR3 length is 18 residues. The part of the CDR3 DNA that was read is TGTGCCAGCAGCCAAGCGGTAAGCGGGGGGTCGAACACCGGGGAG. Its translation is CASSQAVSGGSNTGE. The complete CDR3 reads CASSQAVSGGSNTGELFF.

This clone was found many times. The read terminates 3 residues ahead of where the CDR3 ends, so the germline J gene completes it. The chain links TRBV7-8 to TRBJ1-2, with a tentative D call TRBD1 (6 bases). This CDR3 is 12 amino acids long. Per germline, CDR1 SGHVS and CDR2 FQNEAQ. The sequenced part of the CDR3 DNA is TGTGCCAGCAATCCAGGGGAAGGGGGC. It codes for CASNPGEGG. The full CDR3 reads CASNPGEGGYTF.

This clone showed up many times. Partial CDR3 DNA: TGTGCCAGCAGTTTAATAAGGGTTGCGGGGTCGGCACCC. Its protein is CASSLIRVAGSAP. The full CDR3 is CASSLIRVAGSAPLHF. The V and J genes are TRBV28 and TRBJ1-6; D ambiguous. The CDR3 end is not reached by the read, which stops 3 residues before it; the germline J gene fills it in. V was clipped by 2 bases and J by 11 bases, with 19 bases between them. The CDR3 has 16 residues. Per germline, CDR1 MDHEN and CDR2 SYDVKM.

This clone was seen only a few times. The CDR3 end falls 3 residues outside the read, so it is completed with the germline J gene. The V gene is TRBV11-2, the J gene TRBJ1-6; TRBD1 is a possible D gene (6 bases). Germline V gene data show CDR1 as SGHAT and CDR2 as FQNNGV. Trimming shortened V by 1 base and J by 5 bases, and 9 bases separated the two germline ends. The CDR3 runs 15 residues. The CDR3 bases that were read are TGTGCCAGCAGCTTAGGGACAGTCGATAATTCACCC. Protein product: CASSLGTVDNSP. The CDR3 in full is CASSLGTVDNSPLHF.

There are many counts of this clone. CDR3 DNA, as far as it was read: TGTGCCAGCAGCTTACGTAGGGGAACCGTCTATGGC. Its translation: CASSLRRGTVYG. The complete CDR3 protein is CASSLRRGTVYGYTF. V usage is TRBV7-2 and J usage is TRBJ1-2; tentative D call: TRBD1 (5 bases). The read ends 3 residues early relative to the CDR3; the germline J gene fills the gap. This CDR3 has 15 amino acids. Germline V gives CDR1 SGHTA, CDR2 FQGNSA. Trimming removed 2 bases at V and 4 bases at J, with 14 bases between.

This clone was observed many times. Read data end 3 residues before the CDR3 end; the end is taken from the germline J gene. This sequence joins TRBV4-2 and TRBJ1-2; TRBD1 aligns across 9 bases. The CDR3 length is 15 residues. Trimming removed 2 bases from V and 4 bases from J; junction bases left unmatched: 5. Germline V gives CDR1 LGHNA, CDR2 YNFKEQ. CDR3 bases read: TGTGCCAGCAGCCAAACGGGACAGGGTTTCTATGGC. This codes for CASSQTGQGFYG. The complete CDR3 reads CASSQTGQGFYGYTF.

This clone appeared many times. The read terminates 3 residues before the CDR3 end, so the remaining end is supplied by the germline J gene. The chain uses TRBV20-1 and TRBJ1-4, with TRBD1 matching 7 bases. The CDR3 spans 17 residues. Trimming at V came to 6 bases and at J to 0 bases, leaving 13 bases not matched to a gene. Germline V gene data show CDR1 as DFQATT and CDR2 as SNEGSKA (reference sequence). The DNA read from the CDR3 is TGCAGTGCCATCAGAAAGGGACAGACTACAACTAATGAAAAA. It yields the protein CSAIRKGQTTTNEK. The entire CDR3 reads CSAIRKGQTTTNEKLFF.

In its sample, this clone was seen many times. From the germline J gene comes the end of the CDR3, since the read stops 3 residues before it. The chain joins TRBV20-1 to TRBJ1-6; D gene uncertain. CDR1 and CDR2 (germline): DFQATT, SNEGSKA (reference sequence). CDR3 length: 16 residues. The V gene lost 0 bases and the J gene lost 7 bases, with 16 bases spanning the gap. CDR3 sequence: CSARDLAASGNSPLHF. The sequenced CDR3 bases are TGCAGTGCTAGAGATCTGGCAGCCTCGGGGAATTCACCC.

This clone was picked up many times. Sequencing ends 3 residues short of the CDR3 end; the germline J gene provides the rest. The chain is built from TRBV5-1 and TRBJ2-5, with a weak D call TRBD1 (6 bases). CDR1 is SGHRS and CDR2 is YFSETQ in the germline V gene. Deletions cut 4 bases from V and 4 bases from J, with 17 bases between. This CDR3 comprises 15 residues. The CDR3 loop reads CASSVSGRGAETQYF. CDR3 bases read: TGCGCCAGCAGCGTGAGTGGCAGGGGAGCAGAGACC.

This clone was observed many times. Sequencing ends 3 residues short of the CDR3 end; the germline J gene provides the rest. The rearrangement links TRBV19 to TRBJ1-6; tentative D call: TRBD1 (6 bases). V was shortened by 3 bases and J by 6 bases, with 9 bases between the two germline ends. In germline, CDR1 is LNHDA, CDR2 SQIVND (reference sequence). This CDR3 is built from 14 residues. The CDR3 loop reads CASSIVQGNSPLHF. CDR3 bases read: TGTGCCAGTAGTATTGTACAGGGTAATTCACCC.

This clone showed up many times. CDR3 region: CASSLGYVATSYEQYF. CDR3 bases read: TGTGCCAGCAGCTTAGGATACGTGGCCACCTCCTACGAG. The chain uses TRBV7-8 and TRBJ2-7; D not certain. Read coverage stops 3 residues before the CDR3 terminus; the germline J gene supplies the remainder. Germline V gene data show CDR1 as SGHVS and CDR2 as FQNEAQ. This CDR3 has 16 amino acids. The V gene lost 1 base and the J gene lost 0 bases, with 13 bases spanning the gap.

This clone was observed many times. The read comes to an end 3 residues before the CDR3 does, leaving the germline J gene to fill in the end. This chain links TRBV19 with TRBJ1-3; weak D call: TRBD1 (5 bases). In germline, CDR1 is LNHDA, CDR2 SQIVND (reference sequence). V gave up 4 bases and J gave up 0 bases, with 13 bases separating them. This CDR3 is built from 16 residues. The part of the CDR3 DNA that was read is TGTGCCAGTAGTACACAGGACGGCCTCTCTGGAAACACC. Its translation is CASSTQDGLSGNT. The CDR3 as a whole reads CASSTQDGLSGNTIYF.